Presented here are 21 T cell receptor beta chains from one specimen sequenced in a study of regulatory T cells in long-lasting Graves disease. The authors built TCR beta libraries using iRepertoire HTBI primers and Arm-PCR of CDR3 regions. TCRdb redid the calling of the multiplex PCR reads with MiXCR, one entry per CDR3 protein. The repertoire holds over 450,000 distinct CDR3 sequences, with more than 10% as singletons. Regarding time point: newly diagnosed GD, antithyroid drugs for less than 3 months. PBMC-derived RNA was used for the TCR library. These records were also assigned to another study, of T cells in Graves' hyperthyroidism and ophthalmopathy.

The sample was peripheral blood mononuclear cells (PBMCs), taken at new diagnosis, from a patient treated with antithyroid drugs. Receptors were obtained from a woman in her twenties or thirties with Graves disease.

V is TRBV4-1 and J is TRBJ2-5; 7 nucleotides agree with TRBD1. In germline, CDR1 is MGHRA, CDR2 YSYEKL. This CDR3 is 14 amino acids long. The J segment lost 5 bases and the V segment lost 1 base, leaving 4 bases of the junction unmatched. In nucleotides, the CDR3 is TGCGCCAGCAGCCAAGTCGGGACAGTTGAGACCCAGTACTTC. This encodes CASSQVGTVETQYF.

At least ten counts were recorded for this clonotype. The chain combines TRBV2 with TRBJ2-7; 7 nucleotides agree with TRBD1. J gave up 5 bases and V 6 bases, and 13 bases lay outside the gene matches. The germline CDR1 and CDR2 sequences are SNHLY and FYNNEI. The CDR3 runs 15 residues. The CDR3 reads CASRMIDGQVNEQYF. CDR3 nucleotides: TGTGCCAGCAGGATGATTGACGGACAGGTCAACGAGCAGTACTTC.

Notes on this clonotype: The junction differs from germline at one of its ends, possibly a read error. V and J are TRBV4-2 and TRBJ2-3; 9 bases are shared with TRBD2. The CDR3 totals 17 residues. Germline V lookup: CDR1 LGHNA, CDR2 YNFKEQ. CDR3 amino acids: CASSQSAGGSSTDTQFF. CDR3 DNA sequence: TGTGCCAGCAGCCAATCAGCGGGAGGAAGTAGCACAGATACGCAGTTTTTT.

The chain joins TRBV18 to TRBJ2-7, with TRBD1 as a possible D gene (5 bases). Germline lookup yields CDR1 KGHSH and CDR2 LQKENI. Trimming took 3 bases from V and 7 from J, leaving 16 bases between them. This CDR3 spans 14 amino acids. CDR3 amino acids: CASSPPGPYGEQYF. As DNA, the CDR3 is TGTGCCAGCTCACCTCCAGGGCCGTACGGGGAGCAGTACTTC.

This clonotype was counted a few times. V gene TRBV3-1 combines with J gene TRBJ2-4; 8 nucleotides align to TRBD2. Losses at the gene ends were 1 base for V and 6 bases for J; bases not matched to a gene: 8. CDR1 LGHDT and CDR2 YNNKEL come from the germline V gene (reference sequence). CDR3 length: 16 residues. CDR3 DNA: TGTGCCAGCAGCCAAGGGGTCTTCGGGGGGGGAAACATTCAGTACTTC. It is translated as CASSQGVFGGGNIQYF.

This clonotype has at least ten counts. The CDR3 DNA reads TGTGCCAGTAGTGTGTCGACGGGAAACACTGAAGCTTTCTTT. This gives the protein CASSVSTGNTEAFF. The chain has TRBV19 and TRBJ1-1, with unresolved D. Trimming left V 5 bases short and J 2 bases short, with 12 bases between. CDR1 and CDR2 (germline): LNHDA, SQIVND (reference sequence). The CDR3 loop spans 14 amino acids.

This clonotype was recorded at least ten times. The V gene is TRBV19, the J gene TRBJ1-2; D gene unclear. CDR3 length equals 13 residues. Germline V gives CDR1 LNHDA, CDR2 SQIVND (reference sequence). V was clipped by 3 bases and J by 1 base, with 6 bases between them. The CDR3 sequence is CASSIWDNYGYTF. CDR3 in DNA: TGTGCCAGTAGTATTTGGGATAACTATGGCTACACCTTC.

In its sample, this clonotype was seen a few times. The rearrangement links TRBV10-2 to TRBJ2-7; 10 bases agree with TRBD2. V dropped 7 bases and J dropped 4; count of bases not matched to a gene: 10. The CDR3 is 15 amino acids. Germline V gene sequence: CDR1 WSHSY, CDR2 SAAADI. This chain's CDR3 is CASTPVAGGEYEQYF. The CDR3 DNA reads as TGCGCCAGCACCCCGGTAGCGGGAGGCGAGTACGAGCAGTACTTC.

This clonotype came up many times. CDR3 bases: TGTGCCTGGAGTCGGCTGAACGATGGGGAGCAGTTCTTC. It codes for CAWSRLNDGEQFF. The V call is TRBV30, the J call TRBJ2-1, with D hard to call. The CDR3 spans 13 residues. Germline lookup yields CDR1 GTSNPN and CDR2 SVGIG (reference sequence). The V gene lost 2 bases and the J gene lost 10 bases, with 15 bases spanning the gap.

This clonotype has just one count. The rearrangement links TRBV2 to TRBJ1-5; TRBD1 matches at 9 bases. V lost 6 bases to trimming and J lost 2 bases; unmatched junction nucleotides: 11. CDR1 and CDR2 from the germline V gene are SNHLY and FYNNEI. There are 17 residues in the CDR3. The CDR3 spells CASSRDRVSSGNQPQHF. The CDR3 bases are TGTGCCAGCAGCAGGGACAGGGTGAGTTCAGGCAATCAGCCCCAGCATTTT.

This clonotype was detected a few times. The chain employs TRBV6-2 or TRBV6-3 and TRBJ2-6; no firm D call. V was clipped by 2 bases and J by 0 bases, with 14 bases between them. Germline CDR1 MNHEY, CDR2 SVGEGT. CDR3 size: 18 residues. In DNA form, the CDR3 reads TGTGCCAGCAGTTACCCCGTTAAGGGTTCCTCTGGGGCCAACGTCCTGACTTTC. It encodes CASSYPVKGSSGANVLTF.

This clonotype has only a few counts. This CDR3 reads CASNEQGRQHYEQYF. CDR3 bases: TGTGCCAGCAACGAACAGGGTAGGCAACACTACGAGCAGTACTTC. The chain carries TRBV27 and TRBJ2-7; possible D gene TRBD1, 6 bases. This CDR3 comprises 15 residues. Germline V lookup: CDR1 MNHEY, CDR2 SMNVEV (reference sequence). V was pared by 7 bases and J by 3 bases, with 19 bases between.

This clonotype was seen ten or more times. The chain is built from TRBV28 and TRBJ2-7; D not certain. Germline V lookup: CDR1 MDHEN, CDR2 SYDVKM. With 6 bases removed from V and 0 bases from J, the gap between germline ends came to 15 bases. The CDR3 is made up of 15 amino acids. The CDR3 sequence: CASRREEEPSYEQYF. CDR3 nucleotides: TGTGCCAGCAGAAGAGAAGAGGAGCCCTCCTACGAGCAGTACTTC.

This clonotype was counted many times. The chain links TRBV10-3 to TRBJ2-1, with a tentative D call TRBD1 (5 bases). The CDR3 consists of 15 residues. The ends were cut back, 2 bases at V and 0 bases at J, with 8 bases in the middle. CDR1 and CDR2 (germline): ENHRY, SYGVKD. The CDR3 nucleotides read TGTGCCATCAGTGAGACAGGACGCTCCTACAATGAGCAGTTCTTC. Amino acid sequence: CAISETGRSYNEQFF.

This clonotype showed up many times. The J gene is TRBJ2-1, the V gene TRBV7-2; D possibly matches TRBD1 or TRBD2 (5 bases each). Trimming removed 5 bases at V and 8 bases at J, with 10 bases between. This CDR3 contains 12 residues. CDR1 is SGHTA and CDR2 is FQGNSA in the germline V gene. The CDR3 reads CASSASGHEQFF. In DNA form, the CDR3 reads TGTGCCAGCAGCGCCTCGGGGCATGAGCAGTTCTTC.

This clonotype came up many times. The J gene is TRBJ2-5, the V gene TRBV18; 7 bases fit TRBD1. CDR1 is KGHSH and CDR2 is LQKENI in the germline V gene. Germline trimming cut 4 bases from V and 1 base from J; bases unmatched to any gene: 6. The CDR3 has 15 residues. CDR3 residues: CASSHTTGSQETQYF. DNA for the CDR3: TGTGCCAGCTCACACACGACAGGGTCCCAAGAGACCCAGTACTTC.

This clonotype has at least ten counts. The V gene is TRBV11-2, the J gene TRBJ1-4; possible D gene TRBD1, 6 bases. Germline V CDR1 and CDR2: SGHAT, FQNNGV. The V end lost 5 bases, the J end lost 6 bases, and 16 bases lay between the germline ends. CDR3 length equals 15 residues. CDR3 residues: CASSPWTENYEKLFF. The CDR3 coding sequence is TGTGCCAGCAGCCCGTGGACAGAAAACTATGAAAAACTGTTTTTT.

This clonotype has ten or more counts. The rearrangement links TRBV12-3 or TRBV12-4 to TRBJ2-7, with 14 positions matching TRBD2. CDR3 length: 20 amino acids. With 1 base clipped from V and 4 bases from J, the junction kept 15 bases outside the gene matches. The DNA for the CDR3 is TGTGCCAGCAGTTTAGACTCTCCGGGACTAGCGGGAGCTAGGGCATACGAGCAGTACTTC. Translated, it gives CASSLDSPGLAGARAYEQYF.

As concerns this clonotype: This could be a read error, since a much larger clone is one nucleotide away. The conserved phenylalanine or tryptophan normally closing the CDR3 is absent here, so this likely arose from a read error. For the CDR3, the DNA is TGTGCCAGCACCTCAGGACTACGGGCTTTCCTT. Translating it yields CASTSGLRAFL. This chain joins TRBV2 and TRBJ1-1, with no clear D. CDR1 and CDR2 (germline): SNHLY, FYNNEI. The V and J ends lost 7 bases and 11 bases respectively, with 14 bases between them. CDR3 size: 11 residues.

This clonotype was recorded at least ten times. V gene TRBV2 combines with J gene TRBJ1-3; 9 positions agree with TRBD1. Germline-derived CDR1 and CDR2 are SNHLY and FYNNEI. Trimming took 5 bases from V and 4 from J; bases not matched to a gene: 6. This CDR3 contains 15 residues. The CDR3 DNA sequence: TGTGCCAGCAGTCTACAGGGGGCGACAGGAAACACCATATATTTT. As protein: CASSLQGATGNTIYF.

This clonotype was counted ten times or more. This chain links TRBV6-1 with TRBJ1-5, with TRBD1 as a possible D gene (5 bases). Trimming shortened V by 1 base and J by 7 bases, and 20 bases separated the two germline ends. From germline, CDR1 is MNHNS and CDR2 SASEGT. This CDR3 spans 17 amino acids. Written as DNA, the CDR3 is TGTGCCAGCAGTGAAGGAATCGGACACCCGCAAGGGCAGCCCCAGCATTTT. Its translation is CASSEGIGHPQGQPQHF.